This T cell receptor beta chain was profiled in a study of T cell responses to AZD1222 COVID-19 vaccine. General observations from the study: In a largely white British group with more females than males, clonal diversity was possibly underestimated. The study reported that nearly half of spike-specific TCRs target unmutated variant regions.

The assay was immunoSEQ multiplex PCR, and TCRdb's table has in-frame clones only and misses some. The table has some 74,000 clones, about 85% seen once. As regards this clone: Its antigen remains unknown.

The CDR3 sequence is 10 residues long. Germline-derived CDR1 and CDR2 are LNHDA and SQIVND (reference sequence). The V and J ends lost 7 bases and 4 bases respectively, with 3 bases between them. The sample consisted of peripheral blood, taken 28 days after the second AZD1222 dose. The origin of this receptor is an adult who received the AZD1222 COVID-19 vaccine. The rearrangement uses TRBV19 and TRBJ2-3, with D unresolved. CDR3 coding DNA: TGTGCCAGTAAGGCAGATACGCAGTATTTT. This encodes CASKADTQYF.